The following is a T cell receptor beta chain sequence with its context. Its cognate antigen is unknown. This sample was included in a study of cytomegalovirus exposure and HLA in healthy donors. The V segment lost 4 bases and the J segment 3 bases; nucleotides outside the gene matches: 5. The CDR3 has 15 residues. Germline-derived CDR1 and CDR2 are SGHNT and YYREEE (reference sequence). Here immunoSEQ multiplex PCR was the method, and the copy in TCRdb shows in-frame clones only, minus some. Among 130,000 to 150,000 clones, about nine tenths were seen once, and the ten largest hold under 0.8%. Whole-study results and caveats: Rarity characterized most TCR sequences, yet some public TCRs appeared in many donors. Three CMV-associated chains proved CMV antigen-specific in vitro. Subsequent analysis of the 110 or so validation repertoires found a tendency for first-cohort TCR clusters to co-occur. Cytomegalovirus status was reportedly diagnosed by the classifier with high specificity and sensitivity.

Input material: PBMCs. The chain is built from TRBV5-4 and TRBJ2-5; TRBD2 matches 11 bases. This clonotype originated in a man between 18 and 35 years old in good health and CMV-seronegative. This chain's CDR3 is CASSTRLAGKETQYF. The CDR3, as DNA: TGTGCCAGCAGCACCAGACTAGCGGGGAAAGAGACCCAGTACTTC.